The rows below give T cell receptor beta chains drawn from one sample of a study of identical twins. TCRdb redid the calling of the 5' RACE reads with MiXCR, one entry per CDR3 protein. The repertoire holds around 1.7 million distinct CDR3 sequences, roughly 35% seen once, with more than 0.25% in the top ten. Sequences were obtained from cord blood. The receptor set was obtained from a newborn girl in good health. CDR3s include the opening cysteine and the closing phenylalanine or tryptophan. The D gene is left open where the match is weak. Expanded clones are given a class, and other clones once, few, many or no size at all.

cdr3_length: 14
v_call: TRBV5-1
clone_size: NA
j_call: TRBJ2-4
d_call: NA
cdr3_aa: CASSLGGRTDIQYF
cdr3_nt: TGCGCCAGCAGCTTGGGTGGGAGGACGGACATTCAGTACTTC

cdr3_length: 15
v_call: TRBV7-9
clone_size: few
j_call: TRBJ1-4
d_call: NA
cdr3_aa: CASSLAAGPNEKLFF
cdr3_nt: TGTGCCAGCAGCTTAGCGGCAGGCCCTAATGAAAAACTGTTTTTT

cdr3_length: 15
v_call: TRBV6-6
clone_size: few
j_call: TRBJ1-2
d_call: NA
cdr3_aa: CASSSPRHLNYGYTF
cdr3_nt: TGTGCCAGCAGTTCTCCGAGACACCTAAACTATGGCTACACCTTC

cdr3_length: 13
v_call: TRBV12-3/TRBV12-4
clone_size: few
j_call: TRBJ2-7
d_call: NA
cdr3_aa: CASSLGGINEQYF
cdr3_nt: TGTGCCAGCAGTTTAGGGGGTATCAACGAGCAGTACTTC

cdr3_length: 15
v_call: TRBV4-1
clone_size: NA
j_call: TRBJ1-2
d_call: NA
cdr3_aa: CASRTWRGRNYGYTF
cdr3_nt: TGCGCCAGCAGGACTTGGAGGGGCCGTAACTATGGCTACACCTTC

cdr3_length: 15
v_call: TRBV10-3
clone_size: many
j_call: TRBJ2-4
d_call: NA
cdr3_aa: CAISGGVQAKNIQYF
cdr3_nt: TGTGCCATCAGTGGTGGGGTACAGGCCAAAAACATTCAGTACTTC

cdr3_length: 15
v_call: TRBV5-1
clone_size: once
j_call: TRBJ2-1
d_call: NA
cdr3_aa: CASRRWGGVNNEQFF
cdr3_nt: TGCGCCAGCAGACGGTGGGGGGGCGTCAACAATGAGCAGTTCTTC

cdr3_length: 16
v_call: TRBV28
clone_size: NA
j_call: TRBJ2-1
d_call: TRBD2
cdr3_aa: CASGNSGRKTKDEQFF
cdr3_nt: TGTGCCAGCGGGAACAGCGGGAGAAAGACTAAGGATGAGCAGTTCTTC

cdr3_length: 13
v_call: TRBV7-9
clone_size: once
j_call: TRBJ2-7
d_call: TRBD1
cdr3_aa: CASSLVGTGLLYF
cdr3_nt: TGTGCCAGCAGCTTAGTAGGGACAGGTCTCCTGTACTTC

cdr3_length: 18
v_call: TRBV5-4
clone_size: NA
j_call: TRBJ2-3
d_call: TRBD2
cdr3_aa: CASSPRLAGGLSTDTQYF
cdr3_nt: TGTGCCAGCAGCCCCAGACTAGCGGGAGGGCTAAGCACAGATACGCAGTATTTT

cdr3_length: 12
v_call: TRBV6-1
clone_size: NA
j_call: TRBJ2-4
d_call: TRBD1
cdr3_aa: CASSEADRVQYF
cdr3_nt: TGTGCCAGCAGTGAGGCCGACAGGGTGCAGTACTTC

cdr3_length: 14
v_call: TRBV5-1
clone_size: few
j_call: TRBJ1-2
d_call: NA
cdr3_aa: CASRGRITTDGYTF
cdr3_nt: TGCGCCAGCAGAGGAAGGATTACTACCGATGGCTACACCTTC

cdr3_length: 13
v_call: TRBV29-1
clone_size: NA
j_call: TRBJ1-6
d_call: NA
cdr3_aa: CSVSTAANSPLHF
cdr3_nt: TGCAGCGTGTCCACGGCAGCGAATTCACCCCTCCACTTT

cdr3_length: 18
v_call: TRBV19
clone_size: once
j_call: TRBJ1-5
d_call: TRBD1
cdr3_aa: CASSAGTGVVLSNQPQHF
cdr3_nt: TGTGCCAGCTCCGCCGGGACAGGGGTGGTTTTAAGCAATCAGCCCCAGCATTTT

cdr3_length: 16
v_call: TRBV21-1
clone_size: NA
j_call: TRBJ2-7
d_call: NA
cdr3_aa: CASSNVSGRVLYEQYF
cdr3_nt: TGTGCCAGCAGCAATGTTAGCGGGAGGGTTTTGTACGAGCAGTACTTC

cdr3_length: 16
v_call: TRBV12-3/TRBV12-4
clone_size: NA
j_call: TRBJ2-3
d_call: TRBD2
cdr3_aa: CASSIGLAHSTDTQYF
cdr3_nt: TGTGCCAGCAGTATAGGACTAGCCCATAGCACAGATACGCAGTATTTT

cdr3_length: 13
v_call: TRBV7-6
clone_size: NA
j_call: TRBJ2-5
d_call: NA
cdr3_aa: CASNLFSLETQYF
cdr3_nt: TGTGCCAGCAACTTATTTAGCCTAGAGACCCAGTACTTC

cdr3_length: 13
v_call: TRBV7-2
clone_size: NA
j_call: TRBJ1-2
d_call: NA
cdr3_aa: CASSPGFRSGYTF
cdr3_nt: TGTGCCAGCAGCCCAGGGTTTCGGAGTGGCTACACCTTC

cdr3_length: 14
v_call: TRBV6-1
clone_size: NA
j_call: TRBJ2-4
d_call: NA
cdr3_aa: CASGPGSVGNIQYF
cdr3_nt: TGTGCCAGCGGACCGGGAAGCGTCGGAAACATTCAGTACTTC

cdr3_length: 13
v_call: TRBV12-3/TRBV12-4
clone_size: NA
j_call: TRBJ2-7
d_call: NA
cdr3_aa: CASTSRNTYEQYF
cdr3_nt: TGTGCCAGCACATCCAGGAATACCTACGAGCAGTACTTC

cdr3_length: 15
v_call: TRBV27
clone_size: NA
j_call: TRBJ2-3
d_call: NA
cdr3_aa: CASSLRVVSTDTQYF
cdr3_nt: TGTGCCAGCAGTTTGAGAGTCGTAAGCACAGATACGCAGTATTTT

cdr3_length: 13
v_call: TRBV11-2
clone_size: few
j_call: TRBJ2-7
d_call: NA
cdr3_aa: CASSLDAPSEQYF
cdr3_nt: TGTGCCAGCAGCTTAGACGCCCCTTCCGAGCAGTACTTC